This T cell receptor beta chain was found in a study of blood T cell repertoires in COVID-19. Study in general: Some COVID-19 samples were acute and others convalescent; all came from the United States, Italy and Spain.

CDR1 and CDR2 from the germline V gene are SGHNT and YYREEE (reference sequence). With 4 bases removed from V and 0 bases from J, the gap between germline ends came to 10 bases. The CDR3 covers 15 residues. In the original analysis: Estimation of nucleated cell counts was performed using reference gene primer amplification. TCRdb's table, derived via immunoSEQ multiplex PCR, lists solely in-frame clones and lacks some. Clonal size and the V and J genes are those of that table, whereas D and trimming came from the DNA. The sample holds more than 200,000 clones, about 88% seen once. The sample taken for sequencing was peripheral blood. The chain employs TRBV5-4 and TRBJ1-4; tentative D call: TRBD1 (6 bases). The clonotype was recovered from a man aged 25-45 years with active or convalescent COVID-19. The CDR3 DNA sequence: TGTGCCAGCAGCGGGAACAGGGCAACTAATGAAAAACTGTTTTTT. This gives the protein CASSGNRATNEKLFF.